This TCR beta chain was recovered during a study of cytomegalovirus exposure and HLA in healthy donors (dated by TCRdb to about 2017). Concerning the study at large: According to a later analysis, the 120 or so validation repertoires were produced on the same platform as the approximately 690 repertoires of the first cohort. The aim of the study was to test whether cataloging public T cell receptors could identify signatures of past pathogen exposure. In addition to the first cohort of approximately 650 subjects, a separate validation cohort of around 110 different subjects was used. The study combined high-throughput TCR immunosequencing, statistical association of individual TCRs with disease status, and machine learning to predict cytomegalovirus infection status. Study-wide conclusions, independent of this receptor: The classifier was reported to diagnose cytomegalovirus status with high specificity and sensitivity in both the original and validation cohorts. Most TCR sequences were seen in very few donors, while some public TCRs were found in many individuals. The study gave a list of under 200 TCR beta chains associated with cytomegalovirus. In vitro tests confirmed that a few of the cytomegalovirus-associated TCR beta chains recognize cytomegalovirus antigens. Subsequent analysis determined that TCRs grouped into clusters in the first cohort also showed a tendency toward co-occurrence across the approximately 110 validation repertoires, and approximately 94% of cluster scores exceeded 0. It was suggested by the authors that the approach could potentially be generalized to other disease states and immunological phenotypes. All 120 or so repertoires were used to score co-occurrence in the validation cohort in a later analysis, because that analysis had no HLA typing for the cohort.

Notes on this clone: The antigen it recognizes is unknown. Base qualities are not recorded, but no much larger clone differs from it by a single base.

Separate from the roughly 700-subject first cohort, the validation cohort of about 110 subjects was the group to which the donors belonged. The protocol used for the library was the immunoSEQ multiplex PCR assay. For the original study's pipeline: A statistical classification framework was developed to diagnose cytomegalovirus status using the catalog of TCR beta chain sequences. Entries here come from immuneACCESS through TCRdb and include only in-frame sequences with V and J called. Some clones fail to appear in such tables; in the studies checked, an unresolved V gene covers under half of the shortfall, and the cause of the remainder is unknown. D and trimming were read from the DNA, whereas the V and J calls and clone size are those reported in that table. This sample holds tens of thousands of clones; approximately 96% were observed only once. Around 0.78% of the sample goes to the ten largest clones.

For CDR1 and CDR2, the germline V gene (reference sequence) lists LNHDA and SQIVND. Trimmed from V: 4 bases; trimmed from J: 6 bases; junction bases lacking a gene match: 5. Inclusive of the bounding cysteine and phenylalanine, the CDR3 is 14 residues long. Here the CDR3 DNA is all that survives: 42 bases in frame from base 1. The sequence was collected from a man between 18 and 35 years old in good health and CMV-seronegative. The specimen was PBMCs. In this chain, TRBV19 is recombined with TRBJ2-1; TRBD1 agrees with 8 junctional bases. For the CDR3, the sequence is CASSTGGLVNEQFF. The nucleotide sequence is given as TGTGCCAGTAGTACAGGGGGCTTGGTCAATGAGCAGTTCTTC.